This TCR beta chain was profiled in a study of blood T cell repertoires in COVID-19. Turning to the study itself: Samples representing acute and convalescent COVID-19 were sourced from the United States, Italy and Spain.

Germline V gene sequence: CDR1 SGHKS, CDR2 YYEKEE (reference sequence). CDR3 length equals 14 residues. Trimming took off 0 bases at V and 2 bases at J, with 8 bases between the two ends. Measured with immunoSEQ multiplex PCR; TCRdb has only the in-frame clones, and not every one. The sample records approximately 350,000 clones, 75% to 90% being singletons. The receptor was derived from a woman aged 45-65 years who had recovered from COVID-19. The V call is TRBV5-5, the J call TRBJ1-1, with D unclear. Sequenced material: PBMCs or T cells enriched from blood (not recorded which). The CDR3 protein is CASSLVHLNTEAFF. The CDR3 DNA sequence: TGTGCCAGCAGCTTGGTGCACCTAAACACTGAAGCTTTCTTT.